The sequence of this T cell receptor (beta chain) was determined in a study of vaccination and CD4 T cells after COVID-19. Study background: The convalescents included six males and four females, and among them two were Hispanic while seven were Caucasian. No peptide, an HIV-1 Nef pool, or a CEFX pool was what each control culture received. Investigators drew the post-COVID samples a median roughly 99 days after diagnosis, with a range of 35 to 161.

The CDR3 runs to 16 residues. V shed 4 bases, J shed 1 base, and the junction held 7 bases outside the gene matches. The germline CDR1 and CDR2 sequences are MGHRA and YSYEKL. Sequencing of the DNA from cultured CD4+ T cells was carried out with the Oncomine TCR Beta short-read assay. From the PCR reads, TCRdb called clonotypes with MiXCR, one entry per CDR3 protein. The table lists roughly 15,000 distinct CDR3 sequences, 55% to 85% of them singletons, with 11% in the top ten. Treatment described: approximately 11-day PBMC culture with coronavirus spike peptide pools or control peptides (ViraFEST assay). Each well received 2 million or so PBMCs, cultured with approximately 10 IU/ml IL-2 and 9.5 to 10 ug/ml peptide pools. A word on this clonotype: Its specificity is not known.

The chain is built from TRBV4-1 and TRBJ1-5; 7 bases map to TRBD1. This sequence was found in a human donor who had recovered from COVID-19. The specimen was CD4+ T cells from blood, cultured in vitro. This CDR3 is CASSRGDSLSNQPQHF. CDR3 nucleotides: TGCGCCAGCAGCCGGGGGGACAGTTTGAGCAATCAGCCCCAGCATTTT.